Here is one T cell receptor beta chain with its context. No antigen is known for it. There are no base qualities to consult, and no much larger clone falls within one base. TCRbeta CDR3 regions were amplified from genomic DNA using the immunoSEQ Assay, a bias-controlled multiplex PCR. Per the original workflow: The number of nucleated cells in each sample was estimated from the amplification of reference gene primers within the assay. To quantify the absolute abundance of each unique TCRbeta CDR3 rearrangement, sequence reads were collapsed and filtered. Productive Simpson clonality was computed per sample as the square root of Simpson's diversity index over productive rearrangements. In its TCRdb copy, this immuneACCESS table keeps in-frame sequences only and misses some clones. Where compared with another copy, unresolved V genes explain less than half of these, and the others have no known cause. Clone size and V and J calls were adopted from that table, with D and trimming inferred from the DNA. Across this sample there are some 60,000 clones, with 90% seen only once. The leading ten clones occupy over 1% of the sample.

These data originate in a study of blood T cell repertoires in COVID-19 (dated by TCRdb to the early 2020s). The study in broad terms: Samples from collaborators originated in the United States, Italy and Spain and spanned both the acute and convalescent phases of COVID-19. The samples were drawn from the first 160 participants of the ongoing ImmuneRACE study and from over 950 subjects provided by 6 global collaborators. Subjects who had been exposed to COVID-19, were actively infected with it, or had recovered from it provided the deeply sampled blood TCRbeta repertoires that made up the dataset. Nearly every sample came with metadata listing a de-identified subject ID, COVID-19 status, age in years and sex. Where available, HLA class I and class II types were taken from metadata supplied by the sample provider and were not determined by assay-based typing. The prospective study material was composed of cDNA or gDNA derived from T cells, B-cell-depleted T cells, or PBMCs. A freely available public database, intended as a resource for researchers studying the immune response to SARS-CoV-2, is where the repertoires were released.

Whole blood was collected in K2EDTA tubes by collaborating institutions according to the institutions' own protocols. For TCRbeta analysis, collaborator samples were shipped as frozen whole blood, as isolated PBMCs, or as DNA extracted from either sample type. CDR1 and CDR2 are read off the germline V gene as SGHRS and YFSETQ. The CDR3 runs 18 amino acids, cysteine and phenylalanine included. Only the CDR3 DNA stays, 54 bases, in frame from base 1. V loses 0 bases of germline sequence and J loses 6 bases, and the interval between the two ends is 25 bases. Beyond this particular receptor, the publication reports: The quantity of clinical and demographic metadata differed by source and by participant and was supplied without curation.

The specimen was peripheral blood. The TCR comes from a man between 60 and 70 years old with acute or convalescent COVID-19. The chain is encoded by TRBV5-1 joined to TRBJ2-7; TRBD1 could be the D gene, as 6 bases match. The nucleotide sequence is TGCGCCAGCAGCTTGGGTCTGGGAACAGGGTCCACGCACGGCGAGCAGTACTTC. Its amino acids are CASSLGLGTGSTHGEQYF.